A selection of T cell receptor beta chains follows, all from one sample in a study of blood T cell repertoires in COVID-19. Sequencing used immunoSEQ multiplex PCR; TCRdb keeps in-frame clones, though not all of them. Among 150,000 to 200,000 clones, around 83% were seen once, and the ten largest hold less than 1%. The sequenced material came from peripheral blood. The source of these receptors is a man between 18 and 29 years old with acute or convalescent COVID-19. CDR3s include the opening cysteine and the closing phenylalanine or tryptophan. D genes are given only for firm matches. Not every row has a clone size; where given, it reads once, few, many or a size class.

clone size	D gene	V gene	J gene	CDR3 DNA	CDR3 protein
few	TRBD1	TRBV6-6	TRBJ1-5	TGTGCCAGCAGTCTCCGGGACAGAAATCAGCCCCAGCATTTT	CASSLRDRNQPQHF
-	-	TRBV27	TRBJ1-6	TGTGCCAGCAGTTTAGATGAACAGAGTAATTCACCCCTCCACTTT	CASSLDEQSNSPLHF
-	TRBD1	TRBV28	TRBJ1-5	TGTGCCAGCAGTTACGGCGGGACAGGGAGTATACAGCCCCAGCATTTT	CASSYGGTGSIQPQHF
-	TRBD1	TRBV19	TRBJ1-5	TGTGCCAGTAGTAACTCCGGGACAGGTAGCAATCAGCCCCAGCATTTT	CASSNSGTGSNQPQHF
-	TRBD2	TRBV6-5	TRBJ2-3	TGTGCCACCTCGGGACTAGCGACAGATACGCAGTATTTT	CATSGLATDTQYF
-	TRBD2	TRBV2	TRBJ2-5	TGTGCCAGCAGTGAGGCTAGCGGGGGCCTCCAAGAGACCCAGTACTTC	CASSEASGGLQETQYF
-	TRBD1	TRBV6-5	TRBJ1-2	TGTGCCAGCAGCCACGGGACAGCCAACTATGGCTACACCTTC	CASSHGTANYGYTF
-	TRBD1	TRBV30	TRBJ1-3	TGTGCCTGGGCCCATCAGGGGGCGCAAGGAAACACCATATATTTT	CAWAHQGAQGNTIYF
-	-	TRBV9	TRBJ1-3	TGTGCCAGCAGCGTAGGAGAGTCTGCTGGAAACACCATATATTTT	CASSVGESAGNTIYF
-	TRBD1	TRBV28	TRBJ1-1	TGTGCCAGCAGATCGACAGGGCTGAACACTGAAGCTTTCTTT	CASRSTGLNTEAFF
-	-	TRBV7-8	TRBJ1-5	TGTGCCAGCAGCTTGGGGAGTGACCTTGATAGCAATCAGCCCCAGCATTTT	CASSLGSDLDSNQPQHF
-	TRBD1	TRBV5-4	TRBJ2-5	TGTGCCAGCAGCTTGGCCAAGGACAGGGGTGAGACCCAGTACTTC	CASSLAKDRGETQYF
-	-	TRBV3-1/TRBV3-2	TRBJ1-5	TGTGCCAGCAGCCCCGCCCCGGGAGATCCCCAGCATTTT	CASSPAPGDPQHF
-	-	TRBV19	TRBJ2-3	TGTGCCAGTAGGCGGGGCACAGATACGCAGTATTTT	CASRRGTDTQYF
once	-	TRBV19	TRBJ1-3	TGTGCCAGTAGCCCCAGGGTGGCTGGAAACACCATATATTTT	CASSPRVAGNTIYF
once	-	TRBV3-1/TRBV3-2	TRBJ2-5	TGTGCCAGCAGCCAAGACGCTAGCCGAGAGACCCAGTACTTC	CASSQDASRETQYF
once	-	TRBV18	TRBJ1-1	TGTGCCAGCTCCCCCGATAACGCAGGGAACACTGAAGCTTTCTTT	CASSPDNAGNTEAFF
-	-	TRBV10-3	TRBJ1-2	TGTGCCATCAGTGAGCCCGGAGGCTATGGCTACACCTTC	CAISEPGGYGYTF
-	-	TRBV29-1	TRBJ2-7	TGCAGCGTTGTGTTGGGGGGACCAAACTACGAGCAGTACTTC	CSVVLGGPNYEQYF
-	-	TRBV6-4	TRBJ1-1	TGTGCCAGCAGTTCAGGGGAGAACACTGAAGCTTTCTTT	CASSSGENTEAFF
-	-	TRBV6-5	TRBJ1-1	TGTGCCAGCAGTTACGGGCGGGATACTGAAGCTTTCTTT	CASSYGRDTEAFF
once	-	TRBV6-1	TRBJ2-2	TGTGCCAGCAGTGCCCTGAACACCGGGGAGCTGTTTTTT	CASSALNTGELFF
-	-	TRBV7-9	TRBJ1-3	TGTGCCAGCAGCTTTTACCAGGGGAGAAACACCATATATTTT	CASSFYQGRNTIYF
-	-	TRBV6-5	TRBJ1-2	TGTGCCAGCACCCTTAGGAAGGGGCTGGTGGGCTACACCTTC	CASTLRKGLVGYTF
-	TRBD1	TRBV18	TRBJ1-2	TGTGCCAGCTCACTCCAGGGGGCTGACTATGGCTACACCTTC	CASSLQGADYGYTF
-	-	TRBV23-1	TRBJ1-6	TGCGCCAACCCGACAGGCTTTTGGTACGGGTTTTGGTCACCCCTCCACTTT	CANPTGFWYGFWSPLHF
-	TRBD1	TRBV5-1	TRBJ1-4	TGCGCCAGCAGCTCTGGACAGGGAAGGGAAAAACTGTTTTTT	CASSSGQGREKLFF
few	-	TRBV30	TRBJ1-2	TGTGCCTGGAGTATCATGACAGGAGATGGCTACACCTTC	CAWSIMTGDGYTF
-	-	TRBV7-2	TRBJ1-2	TGTGCCAGCAGCCCCAGGACAACCTCCTATGGCTACACCTTC	CASSPRTTSYGYTF
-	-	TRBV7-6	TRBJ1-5	TGTGCCAGCAGCTTAGGAGCCAGCGGAAGCAATCAGCCCCAGCATTTT	CASSLGASGSNQPQHF
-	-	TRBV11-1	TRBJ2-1	TGTGCCAGCAGCCGAGTCCGGGACACGGCCTACAATGAGCAGTTCTTC	CASSRVRDTAYNEQFF
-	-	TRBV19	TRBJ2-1	TGTGCCAGTAGAGCGGACGGATACAATGAGCAGTTCTTC	CASRADGYNEQFF
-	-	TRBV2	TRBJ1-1	TGTGCCAGCAGTGAAGGCGGCAGCCGATCGGACACTGAAGCTTTCTTT	CASSEGGSRSDTEAFF
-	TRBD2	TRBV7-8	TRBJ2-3	TGTGCCAGCAGCTTACCTAGCGGGGATGGCACAGATACGCAGTATTTT	CASSLPSGDGTDTQYF
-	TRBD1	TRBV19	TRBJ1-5	TGTGCCAGTAGTATAGATTGGGACAGGGATCAGCCCCAGCATTTT	CASSIDWDRDQPQHF
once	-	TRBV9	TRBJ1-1	TGTGCCAGCAGCGTAGATTCAGTGAACACTGAAGCTTTCTTT	CASSVDSVNTEAFF
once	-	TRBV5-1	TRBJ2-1	TGCGCCAGCAGCTTGCCTTCTTTGGGGGCCACTTCCTACAATGAGCAGTTCTTC	CASSLPSLGATSYNEQFF
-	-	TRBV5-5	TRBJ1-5	TGTGCCAGCAGCCAATCAGACGGGGGAAAGCAGCCCCAGCATTTT	CASSQSDGGKQPQHF
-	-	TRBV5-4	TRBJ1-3	TGTGCCAGCAGCTCGGGAGTCGCCGACGGCGGAAACACCATATATTTT	CASSSGVADGGNTIYF
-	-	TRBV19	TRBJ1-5	TGTGCCAGTAGTTCGGGGACTGGTGGGCCCCAGCATTTT	CASSSGTGGPQHF
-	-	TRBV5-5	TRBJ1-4	TGTGCCAGCAGCCCAGAGACAGCCCGAGGTAATGAAAAACTGTTTTTT	CASSPETARGNEKLFF
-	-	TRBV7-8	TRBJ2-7	TGTGCCAGCAGCTTAGAGGCTGCGGGTGAGCAGTACTTC	CASSLEAAGEQYF
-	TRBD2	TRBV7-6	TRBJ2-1	TGTGCCAGCAGCTTAGACGTAGCGGGGGGGGTCTCGGATGAGCAGTTCTTC	CASSLDVAGGVSDEQFF
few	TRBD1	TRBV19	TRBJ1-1	TGTGCCAGTAGTGCAGAGGGACAGGGAAAGGTGAACACTGAAGCTTTCTTT	CASSAEGQGKVNTEAFF
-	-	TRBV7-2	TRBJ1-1	TGTGCCAGCAGCTTGCCTTACCCGCGGATGAACACTGAAGCTTTCTTT	CASSLPYPRMNTEAFF
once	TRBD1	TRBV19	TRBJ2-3	TGTGCCAGTGGGCTACCGGGACAGGGGTTTGATACGCAGTATTTT	CASGLPGQGFDTQYF
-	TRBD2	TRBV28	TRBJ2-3	TGTGCCAGCAGTTCCCCGGGACTAGCCGTCTCAGCAGATACGCAGTATTTT	CASSSPGLAVSADTQYF
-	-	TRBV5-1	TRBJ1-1	TGCGCCAGCAGCTTTAGCGGATACACTGAAGCTTTCTTT	CASSFSGYTEAFF
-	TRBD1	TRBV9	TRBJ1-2	TGTGCCAGCAGCGCGACAGGGTACTATGGCTACACCTTC	CASSATGYYGYTF
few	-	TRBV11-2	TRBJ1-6	TGTGCCAGCAGCTTAATAGCCCATTCACCCCTCCACTTT	CASSLIAHSPLHF
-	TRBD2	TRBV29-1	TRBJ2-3	TGCAGCGTTGAACCTAGCGGGGGTACAGATACGCAGTATTTT	CSVEPSGGTDTQYF
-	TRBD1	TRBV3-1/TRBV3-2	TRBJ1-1	TGTGCCAGCAGCCTGACAGGGGAGAGCACTGAAGCTTTCTTT	CASSLTGESTEAFF
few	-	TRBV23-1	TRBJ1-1	TGCGCCAGCAGTCAATCCGAGGGCCCAAGGAACACTGAAGCTTTCTTT	CASSQSEGPRNTEAFF
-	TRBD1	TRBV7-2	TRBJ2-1	TGTGCCAGCAGCTTAGATACAGGGGCCAATGAGCAGTTCTTC	CASSLDTGANEQFF
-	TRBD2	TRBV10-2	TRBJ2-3	TGCGCCAGCAGTGAGTTCGGCGGGGGGAGCACAGATACGCAGTATTTT	CASSEFGGGSTDTQYF
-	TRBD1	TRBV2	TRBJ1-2	TGTGCCAGCAGTGATTCCCGGACAGGGCCTGGTGGCTACACCTTC	CASSDSRTGPGGYTF
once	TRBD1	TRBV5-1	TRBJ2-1	TGCGCCAGCAGACCGAGGACAGGGGGGAGTGATGAGCAGTTCTTC	CASRPRTGGSDEQFF
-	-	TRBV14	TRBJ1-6	TGTGCCAGCAGCCAAGCCCGACAGGCCTCCTATAATTCACCCCTCCACTTT	CASSQARQASYNSPLHF
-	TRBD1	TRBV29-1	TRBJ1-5	TGCAGCGTCGCCACAGGGGATAGCAATCAGCCCCAGCATTTT	CSVATGDSNQPQHF